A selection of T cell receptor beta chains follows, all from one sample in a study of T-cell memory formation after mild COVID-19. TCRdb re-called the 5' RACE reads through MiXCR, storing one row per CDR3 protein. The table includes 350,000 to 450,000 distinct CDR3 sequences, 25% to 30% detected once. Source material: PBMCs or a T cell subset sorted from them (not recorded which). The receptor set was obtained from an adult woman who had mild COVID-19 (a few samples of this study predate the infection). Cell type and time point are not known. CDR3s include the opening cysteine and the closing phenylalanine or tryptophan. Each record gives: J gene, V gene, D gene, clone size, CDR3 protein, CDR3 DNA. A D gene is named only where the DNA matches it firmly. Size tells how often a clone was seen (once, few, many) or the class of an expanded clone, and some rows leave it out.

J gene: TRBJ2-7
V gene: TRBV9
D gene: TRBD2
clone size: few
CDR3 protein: CASSSTGGEYDEQYF
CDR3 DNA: TGTGCCAGCAGCTCTACCGGGGGGGAGTATGACGAGCAGTACTTC

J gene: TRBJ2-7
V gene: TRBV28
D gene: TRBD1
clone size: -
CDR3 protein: CASSSPGQAPAQYF
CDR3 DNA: TGTGCCAGCTCATCACCGGGACAGGCTCCCGCCCAATACTTC

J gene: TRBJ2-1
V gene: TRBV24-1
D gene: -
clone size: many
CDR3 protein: CATMGTNYNEQFF
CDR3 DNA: TGTGCCACCATGGGGACAAATTACAATGAGCAGTTCTTC

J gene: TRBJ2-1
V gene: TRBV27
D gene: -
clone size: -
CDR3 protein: CASSLGVRQKSWIF
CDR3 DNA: TGTGCCAGCAGTTTAGGGGTTAGGCAGAAAAGCTGGATCTTC

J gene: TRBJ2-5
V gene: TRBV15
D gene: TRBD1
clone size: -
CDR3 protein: CATSRDRFGETQYF
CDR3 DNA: TGTGCCACCAGCAGGGACAGGTTTGGAGAGACCCAGTACTTC

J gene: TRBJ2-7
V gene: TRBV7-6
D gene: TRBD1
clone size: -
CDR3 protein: CASSYGTGSEQYF
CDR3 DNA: TGTGCCAGCAGCTACGGGACAGGGTCGGAGCAGTACTTC

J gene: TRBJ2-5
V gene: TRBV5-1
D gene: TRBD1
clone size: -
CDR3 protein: CASSLGDRWGQETQYF
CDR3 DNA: TGCGCCAGCAGCTTGGGGGACAGGTGGGGTCAAGAGACCCAGTACTTC

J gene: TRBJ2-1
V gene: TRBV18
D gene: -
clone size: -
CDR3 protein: CASSSRDISNEQFF
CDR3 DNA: TGTGCCAGCTCTTCCCGGGACATTTCTAATGAGCAGTTCTTC

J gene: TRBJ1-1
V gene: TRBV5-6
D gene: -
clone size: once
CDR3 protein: CASSFLTDQEAFF
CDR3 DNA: TGTGCCAGCAGCTTCTTGACAGACCAAGAAGCTTTCTTT

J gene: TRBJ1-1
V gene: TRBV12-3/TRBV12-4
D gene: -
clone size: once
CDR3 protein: CASSLGAVEAFF
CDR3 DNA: TGTGCCAGCAGTCTAGGGGCGGTTGAAGCTTTCTTT

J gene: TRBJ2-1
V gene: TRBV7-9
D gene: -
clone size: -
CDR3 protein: CASRSTGTPSYNEQFF
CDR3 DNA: TGTGCCAGCAGGTCGACCGGGACGCCTTCCTACAATGAGCAGTTCTTC

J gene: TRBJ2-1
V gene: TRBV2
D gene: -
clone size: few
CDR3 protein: CASTPRGPGGNEQFF
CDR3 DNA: TGTGCCAGCACCCCGCGTGGTCCAGGTGGAAATGAGCAGTTCTTC

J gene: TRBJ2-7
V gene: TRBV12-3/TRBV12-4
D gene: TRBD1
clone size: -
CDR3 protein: CASSSPTGGSEQYF
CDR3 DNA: TGTGCCAGCAGTTCCCCGACAGGGGGCTCCGAGCAGTACTTC

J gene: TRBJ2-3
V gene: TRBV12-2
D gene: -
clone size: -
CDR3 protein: CASRLALPAGGPDTQYF
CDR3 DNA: TGTGCAAGTCGCTTAGCCCTCCCAGCGGGAGGGCCAGATACGCAGTATTTT

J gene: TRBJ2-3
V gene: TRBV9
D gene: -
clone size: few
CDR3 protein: CASSVADGADTQYF
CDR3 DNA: TGTGCCAGCAGCGTAGCCGACGGGGCAGATACGCAGTATTTT

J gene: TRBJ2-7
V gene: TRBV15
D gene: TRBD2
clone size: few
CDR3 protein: CATSTAREADEQYF
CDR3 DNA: TGTGCCACCAGCACAGCGCGGGAGGCGGACGAGCAGTACTTC

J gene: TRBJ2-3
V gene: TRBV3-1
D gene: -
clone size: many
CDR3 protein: CASSRGLLRGDTQYF
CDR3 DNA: TGTGCCAGCAGCCGGGGACTCCTTCGGGGGGATACGCAGTATTTT

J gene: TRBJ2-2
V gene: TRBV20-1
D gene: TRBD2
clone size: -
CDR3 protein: CSARDSLAGDTGELFF
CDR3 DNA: TGCAGTGCTAGAGATTCCCTAGCGGGAGACACCGGGGAGCTGTTTTTT

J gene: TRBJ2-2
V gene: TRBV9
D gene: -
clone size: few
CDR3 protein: CASSVRNRPNTGELFF
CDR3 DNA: TGTGCCAGCAGCGTCCGGAACAGGCCGAACACCGGGGAGCTGTTTTTT

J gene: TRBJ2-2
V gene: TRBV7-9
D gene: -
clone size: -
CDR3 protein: CASSLTQKNTGELFF
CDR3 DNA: TGTGCCAGCAGCTTAACCCAGAAAAACACCGGGGAGCTGTTTTTT

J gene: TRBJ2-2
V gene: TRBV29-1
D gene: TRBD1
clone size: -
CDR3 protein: CSVGRDRGRPTGELFF
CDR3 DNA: TGCAGCGTCGGCCGGGACAGGGGGCGCCCCACCGGGGAGCTGTTTTTT

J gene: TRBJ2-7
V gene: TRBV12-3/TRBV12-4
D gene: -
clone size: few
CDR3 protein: CASSSQGRAYEQYF
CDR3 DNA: TGTGCCAGCAGTTCACAGGGGAGGGCCTACGAGCAGTACTTC

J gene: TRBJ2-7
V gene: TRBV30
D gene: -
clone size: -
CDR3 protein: CAWSVGSSYEQYF
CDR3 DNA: TGTGCCTGGAGTGTCGGATCCTCCTACGAGCAGTACTTC

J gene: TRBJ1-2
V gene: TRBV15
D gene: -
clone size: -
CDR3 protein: CATSRVLGTYTF
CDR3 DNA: TGTGCCACCAGCAGAGTGTTGGGGACCTACACCTTC

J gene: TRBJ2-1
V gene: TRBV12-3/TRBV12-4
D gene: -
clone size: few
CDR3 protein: CASSSGTIVFDEQFF
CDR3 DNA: TGTGCCAGCAGTTCGGGGACAATTGTATTCGATGAGCAGTTCTTC

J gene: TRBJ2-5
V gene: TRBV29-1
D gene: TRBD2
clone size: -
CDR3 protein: CSVETSGQETQYF
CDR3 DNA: TGCAGCGTCGAGACTAGCGGTCAAGAGACCCAGTACTTC

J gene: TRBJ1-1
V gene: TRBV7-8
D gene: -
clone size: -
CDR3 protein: CASNLAGRQIEAFF
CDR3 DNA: TGTGCCAGCAACCTCGCGGGACGGCAGATCGAAGCTTTCTTT

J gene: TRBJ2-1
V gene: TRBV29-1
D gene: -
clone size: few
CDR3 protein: CSVGSNEQFF
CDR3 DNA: TGCAGCGTTGGAAGTAATGAGCAGTTCTTC

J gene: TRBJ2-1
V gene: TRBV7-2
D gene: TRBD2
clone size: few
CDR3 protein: CASSLALAKRFQNEQFF
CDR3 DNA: TGTGCCAGCAGCTTAGCACTAGCGAAACGATTTCAGAATGAGCAGTTCTTC

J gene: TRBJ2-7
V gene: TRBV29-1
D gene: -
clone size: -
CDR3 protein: CSVVDVAKVYEQYF
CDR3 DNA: TGCAGCGTGGTCGACGTAGCCAAAGTCTACGAGCAGTACTTC

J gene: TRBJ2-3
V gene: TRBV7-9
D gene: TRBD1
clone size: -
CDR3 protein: CASSPHWDRDTDTQYF
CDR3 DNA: TGTGCCAGCAGCCCCCACTGGGACAGGGACACAGATACGCAGTATTTT

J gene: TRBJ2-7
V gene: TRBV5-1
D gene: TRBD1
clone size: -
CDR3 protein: CASSGGTGGGEQYF
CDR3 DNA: TGCGCCAGCAGCGGGGGGACAGGGGGAGGCGAGCAGTACTTC

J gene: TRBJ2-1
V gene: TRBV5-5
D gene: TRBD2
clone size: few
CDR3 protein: CASSYPGLADHNEQFF
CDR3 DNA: TGTGCCAGCAGCTACCCGGGACTAGCGGACCACAATGAGCAGTTCTTC

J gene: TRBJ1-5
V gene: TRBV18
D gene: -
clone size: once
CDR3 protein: CASSPTGVINQPQHF
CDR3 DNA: TGTGCCAGCTCACCGACCGGGGTGATCAATCAGCCCCAGCATTTT

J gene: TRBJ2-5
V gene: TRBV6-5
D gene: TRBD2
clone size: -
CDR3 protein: CASSPRGASGRQFYPMYQETQYF
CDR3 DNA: TGTGCCAGCAGCCCGAGGGGAGCTAGCGGACGGCAGTTCTATCCGATGTACCAAGAGACCCAGTACTTC

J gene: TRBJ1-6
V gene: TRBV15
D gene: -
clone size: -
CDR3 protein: CATSSARRGPTSPLHF
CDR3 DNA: TGTGCCACCAGTTCAGCCCGACGGGGCCCGACTTCACCCCTCCACTTT

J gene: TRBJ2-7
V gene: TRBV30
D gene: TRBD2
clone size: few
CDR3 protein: CAWSVHATSGNEQYF
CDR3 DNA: TGTGCCTGGAGTGTACACGCGACTAGCGGGAACGAGCAGTACTTC

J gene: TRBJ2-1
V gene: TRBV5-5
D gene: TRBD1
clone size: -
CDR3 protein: CASSPDRGNEQFF
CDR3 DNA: TGTGCCAGCAGCCCGGACAGGGGAAATGAGCAGTTCTTC

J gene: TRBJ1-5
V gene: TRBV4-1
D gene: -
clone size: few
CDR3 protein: CASSQDSGYGQPQHF
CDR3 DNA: TGCGCCAGCAGCCAAGATTCAGGGTATGGTCAGCCCCAGCATTTT

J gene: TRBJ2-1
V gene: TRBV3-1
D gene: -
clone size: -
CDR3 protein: CASSQDPPGNNEQFF
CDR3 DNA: TGTGCCAGCAGCCAAGACCCTCCCGGGAACAATGAGCAGTTCTTC

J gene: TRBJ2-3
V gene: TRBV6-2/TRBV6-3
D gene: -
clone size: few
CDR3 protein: CASSYSKYSRGGTDTQYF
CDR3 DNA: TGTGCCAGCAGTTACTCGAAGTACAGTAGAGGAGGGACAGATACGCAGTATTTT

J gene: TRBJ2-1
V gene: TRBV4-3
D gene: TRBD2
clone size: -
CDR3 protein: CASSQDTASGRRSYNEQFF
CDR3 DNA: TGCGCCAGCAGCCAAGACACGGCTAGCGGGCGACGCTCCTACAATGAGCAGTTCTTC

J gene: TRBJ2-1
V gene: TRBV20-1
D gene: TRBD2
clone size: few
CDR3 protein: CSALTAGEPYSYNEQFF
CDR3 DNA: TGCAGTGCCCTGACAGCGGGGGAACCCTACTCCTACAATGAGCAGTTCTTC

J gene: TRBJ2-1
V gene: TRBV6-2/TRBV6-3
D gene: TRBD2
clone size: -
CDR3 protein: CASSYSEGGYNEQFF
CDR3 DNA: TGTGCCAGCAGTTACTCGGAGGGAGGGTACAATGAGCAGTTCTTC

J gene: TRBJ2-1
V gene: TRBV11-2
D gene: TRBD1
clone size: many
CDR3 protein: CASSRILPGQGAGEQFF
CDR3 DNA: TGTGCCAGCAGCCGAATCCTACCGGGACAGGGGGCTGGTGAGCAGTTCTTC

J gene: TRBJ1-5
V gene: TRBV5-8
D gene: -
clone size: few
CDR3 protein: CASSLQYNQPQHF
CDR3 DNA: TGTGCCAGCAGCTTGCAGTACAATCAGCCCCAGCATTTT

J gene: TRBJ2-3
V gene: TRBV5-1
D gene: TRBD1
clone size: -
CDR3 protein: CASGRSGTGDTDTQYF
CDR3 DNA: TGCGCCAGCGGTCGATCCGGGACAGGGGACACAGATACGCAGTATTTT

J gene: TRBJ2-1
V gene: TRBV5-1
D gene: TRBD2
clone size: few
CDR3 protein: CASSRKSSGVGLDEQFF
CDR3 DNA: TGCGCCAGCAGCAGAAAGTCTAGCGGAGTCGGGTTGGATGAGCAGTTCTTC

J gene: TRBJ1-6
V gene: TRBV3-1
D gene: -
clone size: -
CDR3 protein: CASSPGGVYNSPLHF
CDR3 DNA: TGTGCCAGCAGCCCGGGCGGGGTTTATAATTCACCCCTCCACTTT

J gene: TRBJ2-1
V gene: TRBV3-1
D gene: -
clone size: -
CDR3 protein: CASSVRTPNEQFF
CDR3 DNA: TGTGCCAGCAGCGTAAGGACTCCCAATGAGCAGTTCTTC

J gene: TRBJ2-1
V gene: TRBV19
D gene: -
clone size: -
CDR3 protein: CASSPARVIDEQFF
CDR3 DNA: TGTGCCAGTAGCCCCGCCAGGGTAATCGATGAGCAGTTCTTC

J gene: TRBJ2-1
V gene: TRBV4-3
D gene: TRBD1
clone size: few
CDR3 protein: CASSEMPDRGYNEQFF
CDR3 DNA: TGCGCCAGCAGCGAGATGCCGGACAGGGGATACAATGAGCAGTTCTTC

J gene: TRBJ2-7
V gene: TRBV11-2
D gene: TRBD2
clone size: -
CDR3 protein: CASSLVTGTSGTYEQYF
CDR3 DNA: TGTGCCAGCAGCTTAGTAACCGGGACTAGCGGGACCTACGAGCAGTACTTC

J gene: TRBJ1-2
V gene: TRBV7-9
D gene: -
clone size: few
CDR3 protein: CASSLTVEIGYGYTF
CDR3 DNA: TGTGCCAGCAGCCTGACAGTTGAAATAGGCTATGGCTACACCTTC